This T cell receptor beta chain was sequenced for a study of CD8+CD57+ T cells in acquired aplastic anemia. Looking at the study overall: The DNA of sorted CD4+ and CD8+ cells averaged 3.2 ug.

Patients who underwent sequencing had shown CD8+CD57+ cell expansion by flow cytometry. Every patient had severe acquired aplastic anemia. Genomic DNA constituted the template upon which TCR beta VDJ and CDR3 profiling was performed. From the reads, TCRdb called clonotypes with MiXCR, one entry per CDR3 protein. The table records about 58,000 distinct CDR3 sequences, around 50% of them present only once. This clonotype was detected many times. There are 14 residues in the CDR3. V was shortened by 6 bases and J by 0 bases, with 9 bases between the two germline ends. Sequencing was done on a sample of sorted CD4+, CD8+, or CD8+CD57+ T cells (not recorded which) from PBMCs. The rearrangement links TRBV12-3 or TRBV12-4 to TRBJ1-3; D uncertain. The receptor comes from a human donor with aplastic anemia. The DNA for the CDR3 is TGTGCCAGCAGCCCCCCCCGCTCTGGAAACACCATATATTTT. Translation gives CASSPPRSGNTIYF.